This entry features one T cell receptor (beta chain) sequence. Its specificity is unknown. The data are from a study of CXCR3-negative and CXCR3-positive naive CD8 T cells. Looking at the study overall: The libraries yielded 120 million to 150 million TRB reads, about 1.5 +/- 0.3 million each.

Germline loops: CDR1 LGHDT, CDR2 YNNKEL (reference sequence). This CDR3 has 19 amino acids. Notes on the study in general: For naive cells, CXCR3-negative and CXCR3-positive subsets had similar TRBV-TRBJ usage; for memory cells, usage differed. For CXCR3-positive naive cells, TRB CDR3s were more hydrophobic than those of CXCR3-negative naive cells.

The libraries of TRB cDNA were constructed through 5' RACE using UMI labels. TCRdb re-called the 5' RACE reads and catalogs CDR3 proteins one per entry, DNA excluded. The table for this sample gives roughly 140,000 distinct CDR3 sequences. The rearrangement joins TRBV3-1 to TRBJ2-3; TCRdb's D gene call, TRBD2, goes unchecked for lack of DNA. This clonotype was sampled from a human donor in good health. Some clones in this sample may be carry-over from other donors' samples. Sequencing used naive CXCR3+ CD8+ T cells from blood. The subset: CD45RO-CCR7+CD27+CD95- naive CD8+ T cells expressing CXCR3 (TNR3+). The CDR3: CASSQEEGQIVARTDTQYF.